This T cell receptor beta chain was identified in a study of vaccination and CD4 T cells after COVID-19. Within the sample, this clonotype is large (0.1 to 1%). Its antigen is undetermined. Treatment denoted: roughly ten-day PBMC culture with coronavirus spike peptide pools or control peptides (ViraFEST assay). An Oncomine TCR Beta short-read assay was used to sequence the DNA from cultured CD4+ T cells. Each CDR3 protein is one row after TCRdb ran MiXCR on the PCR reads. The sample holds about 3,500 distinct CDR3 sequences, 16% seen once. The CDR3 runs to 17 residues. Germline V lookup: CDR1 ENHRY, CDR2 SYGVKD. Trimming left V 4 bases short and J 4 bases short, with 22 bases between.

The chain has TRBV10-3 and TRBJ1-2; maybe TRBD1 (6 bases). The source is a human donor who had recovered from COVID-19. The specimen sequenced was CD4+ T cells from blood, cultured in vitro. CDR3 protein: CAISGRTVTSQAYGYTF. CDR3 sequence (DNA): TGTGCCATCAGTGGGAGGACAGTGACTTCCCAGGCCTATGGCTACACCTTC.